A selection of T cell receptor beta chains follows, all from one sample in a study of PD-1 blockade in classical Hodgkin lymphoma. Libraries were prepared by immunoSEQ multiplex PCR; TCRdb keeps only in-frame clonotypes and omits some of them. The table shows about 110,000 clones, with about nine tenths occurring only once. The sequencing used peripheral blood mononuclear cells (PBMCs), collected before the fourth cycle of nivolumab. The source of these receptors is a human donor with classical Hodgkin lymphoma. The CDR3 runs from the conserved cysteine through the conserved F or W. The order of the fields is D gene, clone size, V gene, J gene, CDR3 protein, CDR3 DNA. A D gene is named only where the DNA matches it firmly. Clone size is shown for a subset of rows, as once, few, many or a class of expanded clone.

>-|-|TRBV10-3|TRBJ2-5
CAISASQETQYF
TGTGCCATCTCGGCCAGTCAAGAGACCCAGTACTTC
>-|-|TRBV6-1|TRBJ1-1
CASSEPDGYTEAFF
TGTGCCAGCAGTGAACCGGACGGTTACACTGAAGCTTTCTTT
>TRBD1|-|TRBV5-1|TRBJ2-5
CASSLGQGSKVEETQYF
TGCGCCAGCAGCCTTGGACAGGGGTCAAAAGTGGAAGAGACCCAGTACTTC
>TRBD1|-|TRBV5-4|TRBJ1-3
CASRQGSSGNTIYF
TGTGCCAGTAGACAGGGGAGCTCTGGAAACACCATATATTTT
>-|-|TRBV5-4|TRBJ1-1
CASSFSGGTEAFF
TGTGCCAGCAGCTTCAGCGGAGGCACTGAAGCTTTCTTT
>TRBD1|-|TRBV6-1|TRBJ2-2
CASSERGQGATGELFF
TGTGCCAGCAGTGAACGCGGGCAGGGGGCAACCGGGGAGCTGTTTTTT
>-|-|TRBV6-1|TRBJ1-5
CASSEGPSNQPQHF
TGTGCCAGCAGTGAAGGTCCTAGCAATCAGCCCCAGCATTTT
>-|-|TRBV30|TRBJ2-7
CAWSPTISGSYEQYF
TGTGCCTGGAGCCCCACGATTAGCGGATCCTACGAGCAGTACTTC
>TRBD2|-|TRBV5-1|TRBJ2-5
CASSPGLPFEETQYF
TGCGCCAGCAGCCCGGGACTACCTTTTGAAGAGACCCAGTACTTC
>TRBD1|once|TRBV6-5|TRBJ2-2
CASSYPSGGNTGELFF
TGTGCCAGCAGTTACCCTTCAGGGGGGAACACCGGGGAGCTGTTTTTT
>-|-|TRBV25-1|TRBJ1-1
CASKGEGVTEAFF
TGTGCCAGCAAGGGGGAAGGGGTCACTGAAGCTTTCTTT
>TRBD2|-|TRBV5-8|TRBJ2-2
CASSSRTSGRATGELFF
TGTGCCAGCAGCTCCCGGACTAGCGGGAGGGCCACCGGGGAGCTGTTTTTT
>-|-|TRBV30|TRBJ1-1
CAWSVGRLNTEAFF
TGTGCCTGGAGTGTGGGCCGATTGAACACTGAAGCTTTCTTT
>-|-|TRBV19|TRBJ2-3
CASSRSGQTFTDTQYF
TGTGCCAGTAGTAGGTCAGGGCAAACCTTCACAGATACGCAGTATTTT
>-|few|TRBV19|TRBJ1-5
CASSIALEGYQPQHF
TGTGCCAGTAGTATAGCTTTGGAGGGTTATCAGCCCCAGCATTTT
>-|-|TRBV30|TRBJ2-4
CASQKNVGHFGTKNIQYF
TGTGCCTCCCAGAAGAATGTAGGACACTTCGGCACCAAAAACATTCAGTACTTC
>TRBD1|-|TRBV18|TRBJ1-5
CASSGQGSNQPQHF
TGTGCCAGCTCGGGACAGGGGAGCAATCAGCCCCAGCATTTT
>TRBD1|-|TRBV5-6|TRBJ2-5
CASSTGVGRETQYF
TGTGCCAGCAGCACAGGGGTCGGGCGGGAGACCCAGTACTTC
>-|-|TRBV27|TRBJ2-7
CASSHIPPADYEQYF
TGTGCCAGCAGTCACATACCTCCAGCGGACTACGAGCAGTACTTC
>-|-|TRBV11-2|TRBJ1-2
CASSLDPRQNGYTF
TGTGCCAGCAGCTTAGATCCACGACAGAATGGCTACACCTTC
>-|-|TRBV27|TRBJ1-5
CASSLRGGNNQPQHF
TGTGCCAGCAGTTTAAGGGGGGGCAACAATCAGCCCCAGCATTTT
>-|-|TRBV5-4|TRBJ2-3
CASSPDSSTDTQYF
TGTGCCAGCAGCCCGGACTCTTCCACAGATACGCAGTATTTT
>-|-|TRBV18|TRBJ1-4
CASSPLKFATNEKLFF
TGTGCCAGCTCACCCCTCAAATTCGCAACTAATGAAAAACTGTTTTTT
>-|-|TRBV27|TRBJ1-2
CASSLGQGYYGYTF
TGTGCCAGCAGTTTGGGGCAGGGATACTATGGCTACACCTTC
>-|-|TRBV2|TRBJ1-1
CASSAVGSRGTEAFF
TGTGCCAGCAGTGCGGTGGGATCTAGGGGGACTGAAGCTTTCTTT
>TRBD2|-|TRBV28|TRBJ2-2
CASSLLAGPPTF
TGTGCCAGCAGTTTACTAGCGGGCCCTCCGACTTTT
>-|-|TRBV7-8|TRBJ2-5
CASSLLPSQETQYF
TGTGCCAGCAGCCTCCTCCCATCCCAAGAGACCCAGTACTTC
>TRBD2|-|TRBV19|TRBJ2-2
CASSIYASGRAGELFF
TGTGCCAGTAGTATTTATGCTAGCGGGAGGGCCGGGGAGCTGTTTTTT
>TRBD1|-|TRBV10-2|TRBJ1-2
CASSPDRGLGYTF
TGCGCCAGCAGTCCGGACAGGGGGCTCGGCTACACCTTC
>TRBD1|-|TRBV28|TRBJ1-2
CASSLSGTGSYGYTF
TGTGCCAGCAGTTTATCAGGGACAGGGAGCTATGGCTACACCTTC
>-|once|TRBV30|TRBJ1-1
CAWSWGEFNTEAFF
TGTGCCTGGTCTTGGGGCGAATTTAACACTGAAGCTTTCTTT
>TRBD2|-|TRBV4-2|TRBJ2-7
CASSQTPSGNYEQYF
TGTGCCAGCAGCCAAACCCCGAGCGGGAACTACGAGCAGTACTTC
>-|once|TRBV5-1|TRBJ1-1
CASSLIGNTEAFF
TGCGCCAGCAGCTTGATTGGGAACACTGAAGCTTTCTTT
>TRBD1|once|TRBV5-5|TRBJ1-2
CASSLQGAGDYGYTF
TGTGCCAGCAGCTTACAGGGGGCGGGTGACTATGGCTACACCTTC
>-|-|TRBV5-6|TRBJ2-7
CASSLGADGYYEQYF
TGTGCCAGCAGCTTGGGGGCAGACGGATACTACGAGCAGTACTTC